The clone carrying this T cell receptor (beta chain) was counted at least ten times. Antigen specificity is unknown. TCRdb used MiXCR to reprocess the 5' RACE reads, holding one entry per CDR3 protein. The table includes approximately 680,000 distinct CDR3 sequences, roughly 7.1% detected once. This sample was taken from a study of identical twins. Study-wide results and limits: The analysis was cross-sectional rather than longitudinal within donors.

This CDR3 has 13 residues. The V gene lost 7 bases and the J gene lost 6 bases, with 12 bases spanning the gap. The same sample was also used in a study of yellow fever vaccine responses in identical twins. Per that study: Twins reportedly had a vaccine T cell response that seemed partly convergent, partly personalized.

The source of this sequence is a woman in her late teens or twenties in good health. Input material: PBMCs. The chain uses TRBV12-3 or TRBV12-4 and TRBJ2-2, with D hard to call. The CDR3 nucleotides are TGTGCCAGCACCCCGCGGTTAGCCGGGGAGCTGTTTTTT. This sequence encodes CASTPRLAGELFF.